These 6 T cell receptor beta chains were sequenced from one sample in a study of beta chain features in type 1 diabetes. Every isolated RNA sample was fully reverse transcribed, so sequencing captured expressed TCRB transcripts. Clones were sequenced by immunoSEQ multiplex PCR, and TCRdb holds only the in-frame ones, with some missing. This sample has approximately 300,000 clones; 9.5% to 11% occur once, and the top ten carry roughly 0.014%. Material: naive CD4+ T cells from blood. The source is a woman aged 25 to 39 in good health.

This clone has just a few counts. The genes are TRBV27 and TRBJ2-1, with 8 nucleotides matching TRBD2. Per the germline V gene, CDR1 is MNHEY and CDR2 is SMNVEV (reference sequence). V shed 6 bases and J 6 bases; nucleotides not matched to a gene: 10. This CDR3 region has 15 residues. The CDR3 bases are TGTGCCAGCAGAAGAGGAACTAGCGGCTCCAATGAGCAGTTCTTC. Amino acid sequence: CASRRGTSGSNEQFF.

V and J are TRBV13 and TRBJ2-2; D ambiguous. Germline V lookup: CDR1 PRHDT, CDR2 FYEKMQ (reference sequence). The CDR3 sequence is 15 residues long. With 1 base removed from V and 4 bases from J, the gap between germline ends came to 10 bases. The CDR3 here is CASSLVQVFTGELFF. For the CDR3, the DNA is TGTGCCAGCAGCTTAGTGCAGGTTTTCACCGGGGAGCTGTTTTTT.

This clone is a singleton in its sample. CDR3: CASSLPRGHREQYF. In DNA form, the CDR3 reads TGTGCCAGCAGTCTACCCAGGGGCCACCGGGAGCAGTACTTC. The chain uses TRBV28 and TRBJ2-7, with D maybe TRBD1 (6 bases). The ends were cut back, 5 bases at V and 7 bases at J, with 18 bases in the middle. CDR1 is MDHEN, CDR2 SYDVKM, per germline. There are 14 residues in the CDR3.

This clone was seen a few times. The gene calls are TRBV4-3 and TRBJ1-2, with 7 positions matching TRBD1. CDR3 length: 16 amino acids. The V and J ends lost 1 base and 2 bases, in that order; junction bases with no gene match: 7. Germline values: CDR1 LGHNA, CDR2 YSLEER. In DNA form, the CDR3 reads TGCGCCAGCAGCCAAGTAGCCTCAGGGGGAAACTATGGCTACACCTTC. Translation gives CASSQVASGGNYGYTF.

The chain joins TRBV28 to TRBJ2-2; weak D call: TRBD1 (5 bases). This CDR3 is 15 amino acids long. V lost 6 bases to trimming and J lost 0 bases, with 11 bases between them. The V gene's germline CDR1 is MDHEN and CDR2 SYDVKM. For the CDR3, the DNA is TGTGCCAGCAGCCCAGGGTCCGCGAACACCGGGGAGCTGTTTTTT. It encodes CASSPGSANTGELFF.

V is TRBV7-9 and J is TRBJ1-2; 7 bases are shared with TRBD1. Germline values: CDR1 SEHNR, CDR2 FQNEAQ (reference sequence). CDR3 length equals 15 residues. The J segment lost 1 base and the V segment lost 2 bases, leaving 4 bases of the junction unmatched. The CDR3 region has the DNA TGTGCCAGCAGCTTAAAGCAGGGGGGTAACTATGGCTACACCTTC. Translated: CASSLKQGGNYGYTF.